This T cell receptor beta chain was found in a study of T cell responses to AZD1222 COVID-19 vaccine. TCRdb's table, derived via immunoSEQ multiplex PCR, lists solely in-frame clones and lacks some. The table records more than 110,000 clones, roughly 90% of them present only once. This clone was found once. As yet, its antigen is unknown. General study points: The reported proportion of spike-specific TCRs targeting unmutated variant regions was nearly half. Only 5 to 7 AZD1222 recipients tested seropositive at baseline. A mostly white British donor set with more females was recruited, and clonal diversity was possibly underestimated. Scientists sampled the repertoires only once the peak T cell response had passed.

The CDR3 spans 14 residues. V shed 2 bases, J shed 4 bases, and the junction held 5 bases outside the gene matches. Germline V gene lookup returns CDR1 SGHRS and CDR2 YFSETQ. The TCR was taken from an adult in good health. The chain is built from TRBV5-1 and TRBJ1-2; 7 bases are a match to TRBD1. Sequencing was performed on peripheral blood, taken on day 0 of AZD1222 vaccination. The CDR3 loop reads CASSLGGAGYGYTF. The DNA for the CDR3 is TGCGCCAGCAGCTTAGGGGGCGCGGGCTATGGCTACACCTTC.